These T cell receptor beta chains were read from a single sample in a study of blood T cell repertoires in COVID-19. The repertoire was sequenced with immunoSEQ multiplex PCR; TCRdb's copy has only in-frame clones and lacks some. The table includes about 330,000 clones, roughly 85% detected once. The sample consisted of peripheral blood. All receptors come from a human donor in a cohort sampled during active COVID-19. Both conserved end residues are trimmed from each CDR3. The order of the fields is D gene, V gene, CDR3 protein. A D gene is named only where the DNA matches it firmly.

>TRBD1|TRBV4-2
ASSQETGGSGREKLF
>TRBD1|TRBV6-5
ASDRGQSNQPQH
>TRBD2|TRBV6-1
ASSERWGGPDTQY
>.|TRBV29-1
SVEQRFYGYT
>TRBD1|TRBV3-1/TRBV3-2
ASSQVAGGEQY
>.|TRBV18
ASSPIQSFSGNTIY
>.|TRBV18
ASSPSGSSYEQY
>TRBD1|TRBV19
ASTQGVNTEAF
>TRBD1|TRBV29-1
SVETGANYGYT
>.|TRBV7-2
ASSLNPVRVGEKLF
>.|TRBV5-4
ASTSRERYGYT
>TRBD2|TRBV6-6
ASVPADGGDYEQY
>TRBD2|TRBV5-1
ASSSGREQY
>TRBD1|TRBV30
AWSQGAQPQH
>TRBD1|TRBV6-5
ASMQQGAHGEQF
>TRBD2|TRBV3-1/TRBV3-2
ASSIRRLAGAGEQY
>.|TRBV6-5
ASSTQYNTEAF
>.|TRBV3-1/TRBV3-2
ASSQDMEAF
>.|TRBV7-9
ASSSITGTDSGNTIY
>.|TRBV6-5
ASSIEDGNTIY
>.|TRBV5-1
ASSLVGGRGTGELF